A selection of T cell receptor beta chains follows, all from one sample in a study of molecular identifiers for immune sequencing clone quantification. MiXCR was run by TCRdb on the PCR reads, yielding one entry per CDR3 protein. Of 400,000 to 600,000 distinct CDR3 sequences listed, approximately 25% were seen once; the top ten hold 0.7% to 0.9%. Material for sequencing was naive CD8+ T cells from blood, with Jurkat cell RNA spiked in. The receptors come from a human donor in good health. Some libraries in this study had Jurkat cell RNA spiked in. The CDR3 runs from the conserved cysteine through the conserved F or W. D genes are given only for firm matches. Clone size appears in some rows only: once, few, many, or a class for an expanded clone.

D gene	V gene	clone size	J gene	CDR3 DNA	CDR3 protein
-	TRBV27	-	TRBJ2-7	TGTGCCAGCAGTTTATCCGTGGGGGGGCACTACGAGCAGTACTTC	CASSLSVGGHYEQYF
TRBD1	TRBV4-3	-	TRBJ2-1	TGCGCCAGCAGCCACCGATCAACGACAGGGACGGATGAGCAGTTCTTC	CASSHRSTTGTDEQFF
-	TRBV27	many	TRBJ1-3	TGTGCCAGCAGATATGGAAACACCATATATTTT	CASRYGNTIYF
TRBD2	TRBV18	once	TRBJ2-7	TGTGCCAGCTCACCACCTCTAGCGGGAGACGTAAATTACGAGCAGTACTTC	CASSPPLAGDVNYEQYF
-	TRBV28	few	TRBJ2-7	TGTGCCAGCAGACGGAACAGGGATCGGTACGAGCAGTACTTC	CASRRNRDRYEQYF
TRBD1	TRBV27	few	TRBJ1-1	TGTGCCAGCAGCAAAAGACAGGGCAAAGCTGAAGCTTTCTTT	CASSKRQGKAEAFF
TRBD2	TRBV20-1	few	TRBJ2-7	TGCAGTGCTGGAATGAGCGGGAGAATTTACGAGCAGTACTTC	CSAGMSGRIYEQYF
-	TRBV7-9	few	TRBJ2-7	TGTGCCAGCAGCATCGCCGATAGCGAGCAGTACTTC	CASSIADSEQYF
-	TRBV12-3/TRBV12-4	many	TRBJ1-2	TGTGCCAGCACCCCCGGGGAAGAGGGATATGGCTACACCTTC	CASTPGEEGYGYTF
-	TRBV7-2	many	TRBJ2-1	TGTGCCAGCAGCCCGACAAGCCCGACGGGGGGCGATGAGCAGTTCTTC	CASSPTSPTGGDEQFF
TRBD2	TRBV5-4	many	TRBJ2-7	TGTGCCAGCAGCTGGGGCGCGGGGGAGTACTACGAGCAGTACTTC	CASSWGAGEYYEQYF
TRBD1	TRBV4-3	few	TRBJ1-6	TGCGCCAGCAGCCAAGATCGACAGGGCAATTCACCCCTCCACTTT	CASSQDRQGNSPLHF
-	TRBV7-9	few	TRBJ1-1	TGTGCCAGCAGCTTACAGGGGACGTATGAAGCTTTCTTT	CASSLQGTYEAFF
-	TRBV4-3	-	TRBJ1-5	TGCGCCAGCAGCCAAGATGTCGGGAGCTCTCAGCCCCAGCATTTT	CASSQDVGSSQPQHF
-	TRBV4-2	many	TRBJ1-4	TGTGCCAGCAGCCGGACTTATGCAACTAATGAAAAACTGTTTTTT	CASSRTYATNEKLFF
-	TRBV19	-	TRBJ2-4	TGTGCCAGTAGTACCTTAGGAGGGTTGGACATTCAGTACTTC	CASSTLGGLDIQYF
-	TRBV4-2	many	TRBJ2-3	TGTGCCAGCAGCCAAGAATTGAGTCCAGATACGCAGTATTTT	CASSQELSPDTQYF
TRBD2	TRBV7-9	many	TRBJ2-3	TGTGCCAGCAGCCCCGAGCGGGAGGATACGCAGTATTTT	CASSPEREDTQYF
TRBD1	TRBV4-3	many	TRBJ1-1	TGCGCCAGCAGCCAAGTGAAGGGGGCGGCGGACACTGAAGCTTTCTTT	CASSQVKGAADTEAFF
-	TRBV5-8	few	TRBJ2-3	TGTGCCAGCAGCCATGGAGTCGGCACAGATACGCAGTATTTT	CASSHGVGTDTQYF
TRBD2	TRBV12-3/TRBV12-4	-	TRBJ2-7	TGTGCCAGCAGTTTATATCGGGGGGTGACCTACGAGCAGTACTTC	CASSLYRGVTYEQYF
TRBD2	TRBV2	-	TRBJ2-3	TGTGCCAGCAGACCGACTAGCGTGTGCATGAATACGCAGTATTTT	CASRPTSVCMNTQYF
TRBD1	TRBV2	-	TRBJ1-5	TGTGCCAGCAGCGTGGACAGGGACCTTGCGAATCAGCCCCAGCATTTT	CASSVDRDLANQPQHF
TRBD2	TRBV7-2	many	TRBJ2-3	TGTGCCAGCAGCTTAGTGGTAGCGGGAGTCGATACGCAGTATTTT	CASSLVVAGVDTQYF
-	TRBV29-1	-	TRBJ1-5	TGCAGCGTTGGCCCTAAATGGACGCCAATCAATCAGCCCCAGCATTTT	CSVGPKWTPINQPQHF
-	TRBV6-5	once	TRBJ1-1	TGTGCCAGCGGCCCTTGGGGGCTGTTGAACACTGAAGCTTTCTTT	CASGPWGLLNTEAFF
TRBD2	TRBV12-3/TRBV12-4	-	TRBJ2-2	TGTGCCAGCAGTTTGTCTCGCGGGGGGGCCGGTTGGGAGCTGTTTTTT	CASSLSRGGAGWELFF
-	TRBV4-3	many	TRBJ2-7	TGCGCCAGCAGCCCCCGGGTCTTGGGCGAGCAGTACTTC	CASSPRVLGEQYF
-	TRBV29-1	few	TRBJ1-2	TGCAGCGTTGACGACGGGTACGGAGGCTACACCTTC	CSVDDGYGGYTF
-	TRBV12-3/TRBV12-4	many	TRBJ2-3	TGTGCCAGCACCAACCCTGATCCGAGGGGGTCCACAGATACGCAGTATTTT	CASTNPDPRGSTDTQYF
TRBD1	TRBV6-2/TRBV6-3	-	TRBJ2-2	TGTGCCAGCAGTTACTCCCGGGACAGCAGCACCGGGGAGCTGTTTTTT	CASSYSRDSSTGELFF
TRBD2	TRBV11-2	once	TRBJ2-3	TGTGCCAGCAGCTTAGCCCCCGGGACTAGTGCCACAGATACGCAGTATTTT	CASSLAPGTSATDTQYF
TRBD1	TRBV7-9	-	TRBJ2-7	TGTGCCAGCAGCGGACCGCCGGGACAGATTACCTACGAGCAGTACTTC	CASSGPPGQITYEQYF
-	TRBV27	many	TRBJ2-3	TGTGCCAGCAGCTCCCGCACAGATACGCAGTATTTT	CASSSRTDTQYF
-	TRBV5-4	-	TRBJ2-3	TGTGCCAGCAGCTTGAAAGGGGGGCTAGATACGCAGTATTTT	CASSLKGGLDTQYF
-	TRBV20-1	-	TRBJ2-7	TGCAGTGCTCTGGATATTCGGGGGCGATACGAGCAGTACTTC	CSALDIRGRYEQYF
-	TRBV7-9	many	TRBJ1-3	TGTGCCAGCAGCTTAGGACCCCCGGGGCCTTCTGGAAACACCATATATTTT	CASSLGPPGPSGNTIYF
-	TRBV4-3	-	TRBJ2-1	TGCGCCAGCAGCCAAGATCAGGCGGCATCCTACAATGAGCAGTTCTTC	CASSQDQAASYNEQFF
TRBD2	TRBV7-3	few	TRBJ2-3	TGTGCCAGCAGCCCTAGCGGGGGGGTCGATACGCAGTATTTT	CASSPSGGVDTQYF
-	TRBV6-2/TRBV6-3	few	TRBJ2-7	TGTGCCAGCACCACACTAGCTCACGAGCAGTACTTC	CASTTLAHEQYF
-	TRBV7-9	-	TRBJ2-7	TGTGCCAGCAGCTTAGTACGGGGACGCAGCTCCTACGAGCAGTACTTC	CASSLVRGRSSYEQYF
-	TRBV3-1	many	TRBJ2-3	TGTGCCAGCAGCCCGATAACCGCGGGAGATACGCAGTATTTT	CASSPITAGDTQYF
-	TRBV19	-	TRBJ1-1	TGTGCCAGTAGTAGTTACAGTGGGACTGAAGCTTTCTTT	CASSSYSGTEAFF
TRBD2	TRBV9	few	TRBJ2-2	TGTGCCAGCAGCGTCTTAGCGGGAGGCACCGGGGAGCTGTTTTTT	CASSVLAGGTGELFF
TRBD1	TRBV11-3	-	TRBJ2-7	TGTGCCAGCAGCTTAGGTACAGGGGGCACCTACGAGCAGTACTTC	CASSLGTGGTYEQYF
TRBD1	TRBV7-9	many	TRBJ1-3	TGTGCCAGCAGCTCGTCACCCCAGGGGGACAACACCATATATTTT	CASSSSPQGDNTIYF
TRBD1	TRBV24-1	many	TRBJ2-1	TGTGCCACCAGTGATCCGAGTAAGGGGGCGAATTCCTACAATGAGCAGTTCTTC	CATSDPSKGANSYNEQFF
-	TRBV5-6	-	TRBJ2-2	TGTGCCAGCAGCTTGGAAAGGAATTCGAACACCGGGGAGCTGTTTTTT	CASSLERNSNTGELFF
TRBD2	TRBV15	-	TRBJ2-1	TGTGCCACCAGCGGGAGGACTAGGGTCGATGAGCAGTTCTTC	CATSGRTRVDEQFF
TRBD1	TRBV6-6	-	TRBJ2-2	TGTGCCGGCAGTTACCTCACAGGGGGAGAAGGGGAGCTGTTTTTT	CAGSYLTGGEGELFF
-	TRBV6-2/TRBV6-3	many	TRBJ1-2	TGTGCCAGCAGTTTCGCTCCCGAGTATGGCTACACCTTC	CASSFAPEYGYTF
-	TRBV12-3/TRBV12-4	-	TRBJ2-3	TGTGCCAGCAGTTTAAGGGTCTCGGATCCGGGAGATACGCAGTATTTT	CASSLRVSDPGDTQYF
TRBD1	TRBV12-3/TRBV12-4	few	TRBJ1-1	TGTGCCAGCAGTTTCCTCCGGGACAGCATGAACACTGAAGCTTTCTTT	CASSFLRDSMNTEAFF
-	TRBV11-2	few	TRBJ1-1	TGTGCCAGCAGCTTACCAGGGGCGGGTGAAGCTTTCTTT	CASSLPGAGEAFF
-	TRBV30	many	TRBJ2-3	TGTGCCTGGAGTTGGCAAGGGGATACGCAGTATTTT	CAWSWQGDTQYF
-	TRBV6-5	many	TRBJ2-7	TGTGCCAGCGGGATACAGGGGGGGGAGCAGTACTTC	CASGIQGGEQYF
TRBD1	TRBV5-4	many	TRBJ1-1	TGTGCCAGCACTTGGGACAGCCAGATCGAAGCTTTCTTT	CASTWDSQIEAFF
-	TRBV3-1	-	TRBJ1-5	TGTGCCAGCAGCCAAGATTGGGGGAGCGGGCCCCAGCATTTT	CASSQDWGSGPQHF
TRBD2	TRBV3-1	few	TRBJ2-3	TGTGCCAGCAGCCAAAGACTAGCGGGAGATGCCACAGATACGCAGTATTTT	CASSQRLAGDATDTQYF
TRBD2	TRBV2	-	TRBJ2-3	TGTGCCAGCAAGAGGACTAGCGGCCGCACAGATACGCAGTATTTT	CASKRTSGRTDTQYF